The rows below give T cell receptor beta chains drawn from one sample of a study of blood T cells in healthy people across ages. TCRdb reprocessed the 5' RACE reads via MiXCR and lists one record per CDR3 protein. The table lists approximately 780,000 distinct CDR3 sequences, around a quarter of them singletons. This sample also belongs to another study, concerning T cells of mothers and their children.

Specimen: blood. Receptors originate from a boy aged 5-17 years in good health. Both conserved end residues are part of each CDR3. A D gene is named only where the DNA matches it firmly. Size tells how often a clone was seen (once, few, many) or the class of an expanded clone, and some rows leave it out.

clone_size	d_call	j_call	v_call	cdr3_nt	cdr3_aa
.	.	TRBJ1-2	TRBV12-3/TRBV12-4	TGTGCCAGCACCGTACAACGAGCTAACTATGGCTACACCTTC	CASTVQRANYGYTF
few	.	TRBJ1-5	TRBV20-1	TGCAGTGTTCCCTCCAGGAATTATAGCAATCAGCCCCAGCATTTT	CSVPSRNYSNQPQHF
.	.	TRBJ2-5	TRBV9	TGTGCCAGCAGCTCAGAAGGGATTCCACAAGAGACCCAGTACTTC	CASSSEGIPQETQYF
.	.	TRBJ1-4	TRBV5-1	TGCGCCAGCAGCTTAGAGGGCAGGGACCATGAAAAACTGTTTTTT	CASSLEGRDHEKLFF
few	.	TRBJ2-7	TRBV5-5	TGTGCCAGCAGCTTGGAAGAATACGAGCAGTACTTC	CASSLEEYEQYF
.	TRBD2	TRBJ2-3	TRBV4-2	TGTGCCAGCAGCCCAGGACTAGCGGGGGGGCCAGGAGATACGCAGTATTTT	CASSPGLAGGPGDTQYF
.	.	TRBJ2-3	TRBV5-5	TGTGCCAGCAGCTTGGGTAGCCCAACCACAGATACGCAGTATTTT	CASSLGSPTTDTQYF
.	TRBD1	TRBJ1-2	TRBV7-2	TGTGCCAGCAGCTTATATTCTGGGACAGGGGGCGGCTATGGCTACACCTTC	CASSLYSGTGGGYGYTF
.	.	TRBJ2-7	TRBV4-2	TGTGCCAGCAGCCTCCTGGGGGGGGCATTGGAGTACGAGCAGTACTTC	CASSLLGGALEYEQYF
.	TRBD2	TRBJ2-4	TRBV20-1	TGCAGTGCTAGAGATGTAGGGGCTAGCGGAAACATTCAGTACTTC	CSARDVGASGNIQYF
.	TRBD1	TRBJ1-1	TRBV18	TGTGCCAGCTCACCGACAGGGGGGTTAACTGAAGCTTTCTTT	CASSPTGGLTEAFF
few	.	TRBJ1-2	TRBV5-1	TGCGCCAGCAGCCGAGACAGGTTTTATGGCTACACCTTC	CASSRDRFYGYTF
few	.	TRBJ2-5	TRBV5-1	TGCGCCAGCAGCAGGGCTTTGGGAGAGACCCAGTACTTC	CASSRALGETQYF
few	.	TRBJ2-5	TRBV7-9	TGTGCCAGCAGCTATAGACAAGAGCAAGAGACCCAGTACTTC	CASSYRQEQETQYF
.	.	TRBJ1-2	TRBV21-1	TGTGCCAGCAGCGCCGATAGGGGCTACACCTTC	CASSADRGYTF
.	.	TRBJ2-1	TRBV7-6	TGTGCCTGCCGGGACGCAGAGGACAATGAGCAGTTCTTC	CACRDAEDNEQFF
few	TRBD2	TRBJ2-5	TRBV5-1	TGCGCCAGCAGCGAGCGGGGGGGGCGGGAGACCCAGTACTTC	CASSERGGRETQYF
.	.	TRBJ1-2	TRBV9	TGTGCCAGCAGCGTAGGTACAGCCGGAGGGGGCTACACCTTC	CASSVGTAGGGYTF
few	TRBD2	TRBJ2-3	TRBV5-1	TGCGCCAGCAGCTTGCTGGTCGGGGGGACCGGTACGCAGTATTTT	CASSLLVGGTGTQYF
.	TRBD1	TRBJ1-2	TRBV12-3/TRBV12-4	TGTGCCAGCAGCCCAACTACAGGGGTCCGGGGCTATGGCTACACCTTC	CASSPTTGVRGYGYTF
.	TRBD1	TRBJ2-7	TRBV6-2/TRBV6-3	TGTGCCAGCAGTCTGGTCCCGGGACAGGGATCCTACGAGCAGTACTTC	CASSLVPGQGSYEQYF
.	TRBD2	TRBJ2-3	TRBV12-3/TRBV12-4	TGTGCCAGCAGCTATGGGACTAGCGGGGGCTCAGATACGCAGTATTTT	CASSYGTSGGSDTQYF
.	.	TRBJ1-4	TRBV12-3/TRBV12-4	TGTGCCAGCAGCGCAGGGCGTGGGGTAGAAAAACTGTTTTTT	CASSAGRGVEKLFF
.	TRBD1	TRBJ1-6	TRBV11-2	TGTGCCAGCAGCCGGAAGACAGGGTCTAATTCACCCCTCCACTTT	CASSRKTGSNSPLHF
.	.	TRBJ1-1	TRBV6-1	TGTGCCAGCAGTGAAGCCCCGATGAACACTGAAGCTTTCTTT	CASSEAPMNTEAFF
.	.	TRBJ2-3	TRBV6-1	TGTGCCAGCACCGAAGCCGGCGATGCAGATACGCAGTATTTT	CASTEAGDADTQYF
.	TRBD1	TRBJ1-4	TRBV6-5	TGTGCCAGCAGGCCCCGGGACAGGGTATATGAAAAACTGTTTTTT	CASRPRDRVYEKLFF
.	TRBD1	TRBJ1-4	TRBV10-3	TGTGCCATCAGTATGGACAGGGGCGTTGAAAAACTGTTTTTT	CAISMDRGVEKLFF